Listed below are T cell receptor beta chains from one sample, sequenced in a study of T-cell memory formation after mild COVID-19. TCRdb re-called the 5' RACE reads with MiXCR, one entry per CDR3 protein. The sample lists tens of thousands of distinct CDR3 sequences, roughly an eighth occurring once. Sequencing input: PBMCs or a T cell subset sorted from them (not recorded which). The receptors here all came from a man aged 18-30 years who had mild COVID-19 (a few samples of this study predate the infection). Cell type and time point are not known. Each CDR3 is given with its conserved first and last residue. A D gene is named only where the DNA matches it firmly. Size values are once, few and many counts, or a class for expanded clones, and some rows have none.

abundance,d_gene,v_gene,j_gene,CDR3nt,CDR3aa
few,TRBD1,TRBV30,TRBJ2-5,TGTGCCTGGAGTGTAGGAGGTGGGACAGGGACCCAGTACTTC,CAWSVGGGTGTQYF
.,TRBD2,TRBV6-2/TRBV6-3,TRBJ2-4,TGTGCCAGCAGTGATCCCCTACTAGCGGGGAAAGAAAACATTCAGTACTTC,CASSDPLLAGKENIQYF
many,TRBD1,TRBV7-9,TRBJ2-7,TGTGCCAGCAGCGTCCGACAGGGGAGTCACGAGCAGTACTTC,CASSVRQGSHEQYF
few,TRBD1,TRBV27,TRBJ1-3,TGTGCCAGCAGTTTGAAGGGGGCGTCAGGAAACACCATATATTTT,CASSLKGASGNTIYF
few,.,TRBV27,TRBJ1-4,TGTGCCAGCAGTGGAAGGATGGGTGAAAAACTGTTTTTT,CASSGRMGEKLFF
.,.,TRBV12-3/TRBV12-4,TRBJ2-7,TGTGCCAGCAGTTTTAACAGGGAAAGCGAGCAGTACTTC,CASSFNRESEQYF
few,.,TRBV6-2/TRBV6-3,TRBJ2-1,TGTGCCAGCAGGACTATAACCTACAATGAGCAGTTCTTC,CASRTITYNEQFF
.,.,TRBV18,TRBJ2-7,TGTGCCAGCTCCCTACCACGAGTACGGAGCTCCTACGAGCAGTACTTC,CASSLPRVRSSYEQYF
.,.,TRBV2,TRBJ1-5,TGTGCCAGCAGTGTGGGGGTCGGATATCAGCCCCAGCATTTT,CASSVGVGYQPQHF
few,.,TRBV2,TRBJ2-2,TGTGCCAGCACCAATGCTGGGGGGGCTAACACCGGGGAGCTGTTTTTT,CASTNAGGANTGELFF
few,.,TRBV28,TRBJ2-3,TGTGCCAGCAGTCCTCCGGCCGTGCTCTTAGGGAGGAGACCCCAGTATTTT,CASSPPAVLLGRRPQYF
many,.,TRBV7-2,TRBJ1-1,TGTGCCAGCAGCTTTTTACACGGTTTTGAAGCTTTCTTT,CASSFLHGFEAFF
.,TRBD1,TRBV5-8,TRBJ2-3,TGTGCCAGCAGCCACGGACAGGGAGGAACAGATACGCAGTATTTT,CASSHGQGGTDTQYF
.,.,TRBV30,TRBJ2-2,TGTGCCTGGGGCACCGGGGAGCTGTTTTTT,CAWGTGELFF
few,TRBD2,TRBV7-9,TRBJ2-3,TGTGCCAGCAGCTCGGGACTAGCGGGGGGATACGGGGATACGCAGTATTTT,CASSSGLAGGYGDTQYF
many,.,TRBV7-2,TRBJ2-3,TGTGCCAGCAGCTTAGCCGGAGGGGGGAGCGGGACAGATACGCAGTATTTT,CASSLAGGGSGTDTQYF
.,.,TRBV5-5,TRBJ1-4,TGTGCCAGCAGCTTGGATGCACAGGTTGAAAAACTGTTTTTT,CASSLDAQVEKLFF
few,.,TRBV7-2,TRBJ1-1,TGTGCCAGCAGCTCGAACACTGAAGCTTTCTTT,CASSSNTEAFF
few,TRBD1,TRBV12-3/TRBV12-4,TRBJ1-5,TGTGCCAGCTCCACAGGGGAGATCGGCAATCAGCCCCAGCATTTT,CASSTGEIGNQPQHF
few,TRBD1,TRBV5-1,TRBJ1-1,TGCGCCAGCGAGGGACAGGGAGGGTCCACTGAAGCTTTCTTT,CASEGQGGSTEAFF
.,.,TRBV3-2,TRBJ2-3,TGTGCCAGCAGCCAAGAGAGGACTAGCGAAAGGGATACGCAGTATTTT,CASSQERTSERDTQYF
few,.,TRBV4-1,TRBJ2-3,TGCGCCAGCAGCCAAGAGGCGTCCAGGCCTTTCACAGATACGCAGTATTTT,CASSQEASRPFTDTQYF
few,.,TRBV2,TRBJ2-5,TGTGCCAGCAGGGGAGATAAAGAGACCCAGTACTTC,CASRGDKETQYF
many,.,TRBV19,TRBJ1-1,TGTGCCAGTAGTAAAGCTTTCTTT,CASSKAFF
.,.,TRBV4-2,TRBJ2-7,TGTGCCAGCTCTCGGGATGTAGGCTACGAGCAGTACTTC,CASSRDVGYEQYF